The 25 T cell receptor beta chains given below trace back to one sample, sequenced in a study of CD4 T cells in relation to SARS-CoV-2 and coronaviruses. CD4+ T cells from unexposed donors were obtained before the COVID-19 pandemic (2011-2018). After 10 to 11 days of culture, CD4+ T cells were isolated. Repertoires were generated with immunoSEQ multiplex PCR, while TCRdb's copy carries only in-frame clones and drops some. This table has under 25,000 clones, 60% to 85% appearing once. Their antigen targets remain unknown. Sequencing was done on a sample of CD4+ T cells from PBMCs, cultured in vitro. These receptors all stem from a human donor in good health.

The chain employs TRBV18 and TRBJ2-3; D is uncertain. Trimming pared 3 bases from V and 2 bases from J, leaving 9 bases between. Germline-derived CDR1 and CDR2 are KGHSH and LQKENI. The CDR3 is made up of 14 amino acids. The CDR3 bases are TGTGCCAGCTCACCCCGGTACCTCACAGATACGCAGTATTTT. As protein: CASSPRYLTDTQYF. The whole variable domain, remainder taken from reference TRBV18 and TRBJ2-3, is NAGVMQNPRHLVRRRGQEARLRCSPMKGHSHVYWYRQLPEEGLKFMVYLQKENIIDESGMPKERFSAEFPKEGPSILRIQQVVRGDSAAYFCASSPRYLTDTQYFGPGTRLTVL.

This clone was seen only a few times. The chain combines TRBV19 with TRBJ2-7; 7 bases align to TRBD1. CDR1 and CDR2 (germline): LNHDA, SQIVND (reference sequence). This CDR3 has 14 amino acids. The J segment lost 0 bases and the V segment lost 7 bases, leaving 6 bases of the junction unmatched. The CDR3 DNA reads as TGTGCCAGTATGGAGACAGGGTCCTCCTACGAGCAGTACTTC. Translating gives CASMETGSSYEQYF.

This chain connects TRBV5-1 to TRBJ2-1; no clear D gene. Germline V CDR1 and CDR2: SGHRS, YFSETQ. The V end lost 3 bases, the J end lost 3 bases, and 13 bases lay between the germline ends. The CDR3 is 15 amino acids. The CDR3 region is CASSSEIGLYNEQFF. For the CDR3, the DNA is TGCGCCAGCAGCTCGGAGATAGGGCTCTACAATGAGCAGTTCTTC.

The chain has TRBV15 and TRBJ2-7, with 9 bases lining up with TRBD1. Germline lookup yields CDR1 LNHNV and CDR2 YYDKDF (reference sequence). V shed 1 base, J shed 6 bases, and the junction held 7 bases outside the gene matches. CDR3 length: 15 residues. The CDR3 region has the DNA TGTGCCACCAGCAGAGCGGGACAGGGCCCCATCGAGCAGTACTTC. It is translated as CATSRAGQGPIEQYF.

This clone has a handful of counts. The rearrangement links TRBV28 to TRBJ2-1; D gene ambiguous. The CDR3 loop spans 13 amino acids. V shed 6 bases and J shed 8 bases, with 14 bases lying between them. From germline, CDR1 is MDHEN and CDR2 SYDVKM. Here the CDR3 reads CASSPTTGYEQFF. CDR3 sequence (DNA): TGTGCCAGCAGCCCCACGACTGGGTATGAGCAGTTCTTC.

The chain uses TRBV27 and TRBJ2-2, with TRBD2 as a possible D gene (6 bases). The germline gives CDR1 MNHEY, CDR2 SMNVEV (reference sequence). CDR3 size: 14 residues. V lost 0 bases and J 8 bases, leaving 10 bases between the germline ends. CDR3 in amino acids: CASSLSEGPGELFF. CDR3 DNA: TGTGCCAGCAGTTTATCGGAGGGGCCAGGGGAGCTGTTTTTT.

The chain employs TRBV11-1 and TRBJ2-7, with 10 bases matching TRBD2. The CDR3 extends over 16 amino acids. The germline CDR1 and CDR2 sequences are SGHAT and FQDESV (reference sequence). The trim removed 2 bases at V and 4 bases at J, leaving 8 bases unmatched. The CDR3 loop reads CASSLWELAGRYEQYF. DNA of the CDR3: TGTGCCAGCAGCTTATGGGAACTAGCGGGACGATACGAGCAGTACTTC.

The CDR3 reads CASSLVLGSGGYNEQFF. The CDR3 DNA is TGCGCCAGCAGCTTGGTATTGGGTAGCGGGGGCTACAATGAGCAGTTCTTC. The V gene is TRBV5-1, the J gene TRBJ2-1; 9 positions match TRBD2. The V and J ends lost 0 bases and 3 bases, in that order; junction bases with no gene match: 7. In germline, CDR1 is SGHRS, CDR2 YFSETQ. The CDR3 sequence is 17 residues long.

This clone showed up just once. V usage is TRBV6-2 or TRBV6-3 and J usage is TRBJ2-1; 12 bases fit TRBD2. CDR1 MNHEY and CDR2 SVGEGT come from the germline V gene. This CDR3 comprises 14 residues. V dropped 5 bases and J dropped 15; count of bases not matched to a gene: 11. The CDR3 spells CASSPRLAGVRWFF. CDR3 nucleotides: TGTGCCAGCAGTCCACGACTAGCGGGAGTGAGATGGTTCTTC.

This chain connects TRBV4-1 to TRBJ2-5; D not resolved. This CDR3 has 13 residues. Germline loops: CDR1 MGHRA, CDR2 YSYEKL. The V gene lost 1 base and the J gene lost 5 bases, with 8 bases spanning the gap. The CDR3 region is CASSQVVRETQYF. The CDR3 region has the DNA TGCGCCAGCAGCCAAGTAGTTCGGGAGACCCAGTACTTC.

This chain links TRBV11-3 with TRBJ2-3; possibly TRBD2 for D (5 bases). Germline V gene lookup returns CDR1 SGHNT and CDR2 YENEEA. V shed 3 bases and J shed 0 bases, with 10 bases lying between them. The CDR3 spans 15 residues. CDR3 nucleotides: TGTGCCAGCAGCTTTAGCGCGACAAGCACAGATACGCAGTATTTT. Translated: CASSFSATSTDTQYF.

The CDR3 spells CSGIPQGSNTGELFF. CDR3 DNA sequence: TGCAGCGGAATCCCACAGGGGAGTAACACCGGGGAGCTGTTTTTT. The V and J genes are TRBV29-1 and TRBJ2-2; 7 bases line up with TRBD1. The CDR3 length is 15 residues. Germline loops: CDR1 SQVTM, CDR2 ANQGSEA. V gave up 7 bases and J gave up 2 bases; unmatched junction bases: 10.

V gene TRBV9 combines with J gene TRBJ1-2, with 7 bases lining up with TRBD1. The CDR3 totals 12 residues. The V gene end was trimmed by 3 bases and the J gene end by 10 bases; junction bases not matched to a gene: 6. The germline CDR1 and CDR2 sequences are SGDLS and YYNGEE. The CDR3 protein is CASSAHDRDYTF. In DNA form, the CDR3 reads TGTGCCAGCAGCGCCCACGACAGGGACTACACCTTC.

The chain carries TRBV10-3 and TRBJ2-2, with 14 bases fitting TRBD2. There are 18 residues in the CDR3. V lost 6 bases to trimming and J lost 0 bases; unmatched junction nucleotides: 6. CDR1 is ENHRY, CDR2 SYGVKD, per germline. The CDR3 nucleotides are TGTGCCATCAGCCGCGGACTAGCGGGAGGACCGAACACCGGGGAGCTGTTTTTT. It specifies CAISRGLAGGPNTGELFF.

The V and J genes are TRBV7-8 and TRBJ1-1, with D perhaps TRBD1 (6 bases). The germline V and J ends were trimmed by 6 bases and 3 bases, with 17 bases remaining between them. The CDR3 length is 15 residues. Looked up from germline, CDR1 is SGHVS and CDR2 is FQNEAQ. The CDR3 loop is CASRASRGAYTEAFF. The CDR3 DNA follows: TGTGCCAGCAGGGCCAGCAGGGGTGCGTACACTGAAGCTTTCTTT.

The CDR3 loop is CASSTTRTNYGYTF. Here the CDR3 DNA reads TGTGCCAGTAGTACCACAAGGACTAACTATGGCTACACCTTC. The genes are TRBV19 and TRBJ1-2; D is uncertain. This CDR3 is built from 14 residues. The ends were cut back, 4 bases at V and 0 bases at J, with 9 bases in the middle. Germline CDR1 and CDR2: LNHDA and SQIVND (reference sequence).

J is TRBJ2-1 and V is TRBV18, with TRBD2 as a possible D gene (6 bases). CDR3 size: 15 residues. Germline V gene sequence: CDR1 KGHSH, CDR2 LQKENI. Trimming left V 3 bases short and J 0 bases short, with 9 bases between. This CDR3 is CASSPRRDSYNEQFF. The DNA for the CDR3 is TGTGCCAGCTCACCGAGGCGGGACTCCTACAATGAGCAGTTCTTC.

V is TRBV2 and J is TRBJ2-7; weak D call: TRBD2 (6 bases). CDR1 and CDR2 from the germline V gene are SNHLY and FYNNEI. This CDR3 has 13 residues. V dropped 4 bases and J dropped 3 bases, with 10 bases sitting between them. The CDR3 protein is CASSGYGGYEQYF. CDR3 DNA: TGTGCCAGCAGTGGATACGGGGGCTACGAGCAGTACTTC. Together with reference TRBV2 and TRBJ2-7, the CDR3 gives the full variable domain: EPEVTQTPSHQVTQMGQEVILRCVPISNHLYFYWYRQILGQKVEFLVSFYNNEISEKSEIFDDQFSVERPDGSNFTLKIRSTKLEDSAMYFCASSGYGGYEQYFGPGTRLTVT.

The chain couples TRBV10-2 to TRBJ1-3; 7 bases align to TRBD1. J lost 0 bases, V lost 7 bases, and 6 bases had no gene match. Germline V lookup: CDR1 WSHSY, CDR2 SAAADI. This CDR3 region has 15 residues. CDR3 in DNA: TGCGCCAGCACCGGGACAGAAGGCTCTGGAAACACCATATATTTT. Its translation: CASTGTEGSGNTIYF.

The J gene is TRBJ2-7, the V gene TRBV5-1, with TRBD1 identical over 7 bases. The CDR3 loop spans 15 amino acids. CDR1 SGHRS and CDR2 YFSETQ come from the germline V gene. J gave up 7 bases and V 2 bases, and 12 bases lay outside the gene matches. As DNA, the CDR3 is TGCGCCAGCAGCTTAGGACAGGCCTCCTCGGGAGAGCAGTACTTC. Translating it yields CASSLGQASSGEQYF.

Written as DNA, the CDR3 is TGTGCCAGCAGCTTACAGGGTTGGGAGCAGTACTTC. Protein: CASSLQGWEQYF. This sequence joins TRBV5-4 and TRBJ2-7; tentatively, D is TRBD1 (6 bases). The length of the CDR3 is 12 residues. CDR1 SGHNT and CDR2 YYREEE come from the germline V gene (reference sequence). V lost 2 bases, J lost 7 bases, and 10 bases lay in between.

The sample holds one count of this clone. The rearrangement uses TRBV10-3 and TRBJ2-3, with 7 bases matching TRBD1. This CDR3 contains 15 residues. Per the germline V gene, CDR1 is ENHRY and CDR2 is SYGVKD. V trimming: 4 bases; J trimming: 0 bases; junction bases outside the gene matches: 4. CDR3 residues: CAISAGTASTDTQYF. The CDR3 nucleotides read TGTGCCATCAGTGCCGGGACAGCAAGCACAGATACGCAGTATTTT.

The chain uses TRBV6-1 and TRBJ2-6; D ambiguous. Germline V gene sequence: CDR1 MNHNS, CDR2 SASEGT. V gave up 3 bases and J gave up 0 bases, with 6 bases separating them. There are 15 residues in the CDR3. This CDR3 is CASSDSPSGANVLTF. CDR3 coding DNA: TGTGCCAGCAGTGATAGCCCCTCTGGGGCCAACGTCCTGACTTTC.

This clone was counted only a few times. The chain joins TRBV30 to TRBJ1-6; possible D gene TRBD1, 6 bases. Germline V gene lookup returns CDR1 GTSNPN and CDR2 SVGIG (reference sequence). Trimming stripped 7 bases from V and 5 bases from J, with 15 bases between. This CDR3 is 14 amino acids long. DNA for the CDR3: TGTGCCTTGACCGGACAGAGCAATAATTCACCCCTCCACTTT. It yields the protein CALTGQSNNSPLHF.

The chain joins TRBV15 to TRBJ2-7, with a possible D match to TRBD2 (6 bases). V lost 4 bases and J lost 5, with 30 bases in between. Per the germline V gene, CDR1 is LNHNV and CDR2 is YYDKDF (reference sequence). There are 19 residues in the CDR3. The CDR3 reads CATSTPFWGERGSIHEQYF. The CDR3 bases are TGTGCCACCAGCACCCCTTTTTGGGGGGAGCGAGGCAGTATCCACGAGCAGTACTTC. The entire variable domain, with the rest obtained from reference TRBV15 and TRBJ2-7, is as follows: DAMVIQNPRYQVTQFGKPVTLSCSQTLNHNVMYWYQQKSSQAPKLLFHYYDKDFNNEADTPDNFQSRRPNTSFCFLDIRSPGLGDTAMYLCATSTPFWGERGSIHEQYFGPGTRLTVT.